The sequence of this T cell receptor beta chain was determined in a study of blood T cell repertoires in COVID-19. Study overall: PBMCs, B-cell-depleted T cells, or T cells were the source of the cDNA or gDNA that made up the material.

The CDR3 sequence is 17 residues long. Trimming left V 5 bases short and J 0 bases short, with 20 bases between. The germline gives CDR1 SEHNR, CDR2 FQNEAQ (reference sequence). Assay: immunoSEQ multiplex PCR; the TCRdb copy retains only in-frame clones and omits some. The sample holds 75,000 or so clones; around 88% are singletons and the top ten take around 5.1%. Sequencing was performed on peripheral blood. The sequence came from an elderly woman with active or convalescent COVID-19. The chain couples TRBV7-9 to TRBJ2-7, with D tentatively TRBD1 (5 bases). CDR3 protein: CASSPTRLGLSSYEQYF. CDR3 coding DNA: TGTGCCAGCAGCCCCACTCGTTTGGGGCTTAGCTCCTACGAGCAGTACTTC.